The entry below gives a single T cell receptor beta chain sequence along with its context. This clone was observed a handful of times. It lacks a known antigen. No qualities accompany the bases; no much larger clone lies one base away. The immunoSEQ Assay, a bias-controlled multiplex PCR, was used to amplify TCRbeta CDR3 regions from genomic DNA. From the authors' description of their analysis: The number of nucleated cells in each sample was estimated by amplification of reference gene primers within the assay. Sequence reads were collapsed and filtered to measure the absolute abundance of every unique TCRbeta CDR3 rearrangement. For each sample, productive Simpson clonality was calculated as the square root of Simpson's diversity index across productive rearrangements. TCRdb re-hosts the immuneACCESS table, in-frame sequences only. Its copies lack some clones; in the studies checked, an unresolved V gene accounts for under half of them, and the cause for the rest is not known. That table gives V, J and clone size, and the DNA gave D and trimming. Within this sample are around 95,000 clones, with just under 80% of them counted one time only. Of the sample, around a third falls within the top ten clones.

This sample stems from a study of blood T cell repertoires in COVID-19 (dated by TCRdb to about 2020). As for the study more broadly: Samples covering the acute and convalescent phases of COVID-19 were provided by collaborators in the United States, Italy and Spain. The prospective study material was composed of cDNA or gDNA derived from T cells, B-cell-depleted T cells, or PBMCs. The dataset comprised deeply sampled blood TCRbeta repertoires from subjects exposed to, actively infected with, or recovered from COVID-19. The repertoires were made available in a free public database intended to serve as a resource for research on the immune response to SARS-CoV-2. The samples were drawn from the first 160 participants of the ongoing ImmuneRACE study and from 1,254 subjects provided by 6 global collaborators. The sample metadata nearly always contained a de-identified subject ID, COVID-19 status, age in years and sex. HLA class I and class II types, where available, came from metadata supplied by the sample provider rather than from assay-based typing. Beyond this particular receptor, the publication reports: Clinical and demographic metadata were provided uncurated, with the amount varying by source and participant.

Each collaborating institution followed its own protocols to collect whole blood in K2EDTA tubes. Collaborator samples were shipped for TCRbeta analysis as frozen whole blood, isolated PBMCs, or DNA extracted from either sample type. Unmatched junction bases come to 11, with V trimmed by 0 bases and J by 0 bases. CDR1 and CDR2 (SGHNT, YYREEE) derive from the germline V gene (reference sequence). The CDR3 starts with the cysteine, ends with the phenylalanine, and has 19 residues. Only CDR3 DNA is held: 57 bases, read in frame from base 1. The clonotype originates from a man in his sixties or seventies with active or convalescent COVID-19. Sequencing was done on a sample of peripheral blood. The rearrangement combines TRBV5-4 with TRBJ2-3, with TRBD2 matching 9 junction bases. The CDR3 region reads CASSLAFTRGGRSTDTQYF. The nucleotide sequence is given as TGTGCCAGCAGCTTGGCGTTTACGCGGGGGGGCCGGAGCACAGATACGCAGTATTTT.